These 22 T cell receptor beta chains were all obtained from the same sample, sequenced in a study of control samples from healthy donors and cancer patients. Clones were read by immunoSEQ multiplex PCR, and TCRdb kept only the in-frame ones, dropping some. The data contain over 100,000 clones, about nine tenths of them singletons. The specimen was blood. The receptors here all came from a woman in her forties or fifties in good health.

The chain couples TRBV30 to TRBJ1-5; a possible D gene is TRBD1 (6 bases). The CDR3 has 13 residues. Germline V gives CDR1 GTSNPN, CDR2 SVGIG (reference sequence). Between the trimmed V and J ends, which lost 5 bases and 7 bases, there was a span of 15 bases. The CDR3: CAWARGMGQPQHF. The DNA for the CDR3 is TGTGCCTGGGCGAGGGGGATGGGGCAGCCCCAGCATTTT.

This chain uses TRBV2 with TRBJ2-1; TRBD2 matches at 8 bases. The length of the CDR3 is 19 residues. Germline CDR1 SNHLY, CDR2 FYNNEI. Trimming removed 6 bases from V and 6 bases from J; junction bases left unmatched: 22. The CDR3 coding sequence is TGTGCCAGCAGACGGGACCCCGATCTTTGGCGGGAGGAGGTCAATGAGCAGTTCTTC. Its translation: CASRRDPDLWREEVNEQFF.

The gene calls are TRBV19 and TRBJ2-5; TRBD2 agrees at 7 bases. CDR3 length: 15 residues. V trimming: 3 bases; J trimming: 2 bases; junction bases outside the gene matches: 6. The germline V gene has CDR1 LNHDA and CDR2 SQIVND (reference sequence). CDR3 DNA: TGTGCCAGTAGTATCACCTGGGGGGGTCAAGAGACCCAGTACTTC. Its protein is CASSITWGGQETQYF.

CDR3 in DNA: TGCAGCGCGTCATGGACCGGGGAATCTACGCAGTATTTT. Residues: CSASWTGESTQYF. This chain links TRBV29-1 with TRBJ2-3; tentatively, D is TRBD2 (5 bases). V was shortened by 7 bases and J by 8 bases, with 19 bases between the two germline ends. This CDR3 contains 13 residues. CDR1 SQVTM and CDR2 ANQGSEA come from the germline V gene.

The V and J genes are TRBV5-1 and TRBJ2-5; TRBD1 matches 8 bases. Germline loops: CDR1 SGHRS, CDR2 YFSETQ. The CDR3 is 14 amino acids. J lost 5 bases, V lost 3 bases, and 6 bases had no gene match. CDR3: CASSSGQGGETQYF. CDR3 coding DNA: TGCGCCAGCAGCTCAGGACAGGGTGGCGAGACCCAGTACTTC.

The chain links TRBV6-6 to TRBJ2-1, with unresolved D. The CDR3 runs 15 residues. Germline-derived CDR1 and CDR2 are MNHNY and SVGAGI (reference sequence). The V end was cut by 2 bases, the J end by 0 bases, with 8 bases between. CDR3 amino acids: CASSYEASSYNEQFF. The CDR3 DNA follows: TGTGCCAGCAGTTACGAGGCGAGCTCCTACAATGAGCAGTTCTTC.

The rearrangement joins TRBV30 to TRBJ1-1, with D uncertain. CDR1 GTSNPN and CDR2 SVGIG come from the germline V gene (reference sequence). V was cut by 1 base and J by 5 bases, with 11 bases left in between. The CDR3 is 13 residues long. CDR3 loop: CAWSGNDLTEAFF. The CDR3 DNA is TGTGCCTGGAGTGGGAACGATTTGACTGAAGCTTTCTTT. The full variable domain, in which reference TRBV30 and TRBJ1-1 provide the parts outside the CDR3, is SQTIHQWPATLVQPVGSPLSLECTVEGTSNPNLYWYRQAAGRGLQLLFYSVGIGQISSEVPQNLSASRPQDRQFILSSKKLLLSDSGFYLCAWSGNDLTEAFFGQGTRLTVV.

The rearrangement links TRBV13 to TRBJ1-3; D not certain. The length of the CDR3 is 15 residues. CDR1 and CDR2 from the germline V gene are PRHDT and FYEKMQ (reference sequence). V was cut by 5 bases and J by 4 bases, with 15 bases left in between. The CDR3 DNA is TGTGCCAGCAGCCCCAACGGGCGAAAAGGAAACACCATATATTTT. It encodes CASSPNGRKGNTIYF.

The rearrangement uses TRBV7-6 and TRBJ1-2; D remains unclear. Germline CDR1 and CDR2: SGHVS and FNYEAQ. With 7 bases removed from V and 7 bases from J, the gap between germline ends came to 22 bases. The CDR3 runs 15 residues. CDR3 in DNA: TGTGCCAGCACCCCAAGGGTCGGTCGTGGCGGTGGCTACACCTTC. It is translated as CASTPRVGRGGGYTF. The full variable domain, its missing parts supplied by reference TRBV7-6 and TRBJ1-2, is GAGVSQSPRYKVTKRGQDVALRCDPISGHVSLYWYRQALGQGPEFLTYFNYEAQQDKSGLPNDRFSAERPEGSISTLTIQRTEQRDSAMYRCASTPRVGRGGGYTFGSGTRLTVV.

The chain combines TRBV19 with TRBJ2-4, with a possible D match to TRBD1 (6 bases). Germline V gene sequence: CDR1 LNHDA, CDR2 SQIVND (reference sequence). V lost 5 bases and J 6 bases, leaving 14 bases between the germline ends. CDR3 length: 14 residues. CDR3 sequence reads: CASSFTGNANIQYF. The CDR3, as DNA: TGTGCCAGTAGTTTCACAGGGAATGCAAACATTCAGTACTTC. Together with reference TRBV19 and TRBJ2-4, the CDR3 gives the full variable domain: DGGITQSPKYLFRKEGQNVTLSCEQNLNHDAMYWYRQDPGQGLRLIYYSQIVNDFQKGDIAEGYSVSREKKESFPLTVTSAQKNPTAFYLCASSFTGNANIQYFGAGTRLSVL.

The gene calls are TRBV18 and TRBJ1-1; D is unclear. CDR1 is KGHSH, CDR2 LQKENI, per germline. CDR3 length: 15 amino acids. The V end was cut by 1 base, the J end by 0 bases, with 9 bases between. CDR3 protein: CASSPLPGMNTEAFF. CDR3 nucleotide sequence: TGTGCCAGCTCACCACTTCCAGGAATGAACACTGAAGCTTTCTTT.

The chain recombines TRBV27 with TRBJ2-7, with D perhaps matching TRBD1 (6 bases). The length of the CDR3 is 13 residues. Trimming took 10 bases from V and 0 from J, leaving 13 bases between them. Per germline, CDR1 MNHEY and CDR2 SMNVEV (reference sequence). CDR3 sequence (DNA): TGTGCCACCGCGGACAGTCCCTCCTACGAGCAGTACTTC. Protein: CATADSPSYEQYF.

The V and J genes are TRBV28 and TRBJ2-3; D may match TRBD1 or TRBD2 (5 bases each). There are 16 residues in the CDR3. Per the germline V gene, CDR1 is MDHEN and CDR2 is SYDVKM. V gave up 5 bases and J gave up 3 bases, with 18 bases separating them. The CDR3 is CASSDSGWAGTDTQYF. DNA of the CDR3: TGTGCCAGCAGTGACAGCGGCTGGGCCGGTACAGATACGCAGTATTTT. The full variable domain, rest sourced from reference TRBV28 and TRBJ2-3, is DVKVTQSSRYLVKRTGEKVFLECVQDMDHENMFWYRQDPGLGLRLIYFSYDVKMKEKGDIPEGYSVSREKKERFSLILESASTNQTSMYLCASSDSGWAGTDTQYFGPGTRLTVL.

This sequence joins TRBV12-5 and TRBJ1-3; TRBD1 is a possible D gene (6 bases). The CDR3 has 19 amino acids. Germline CDR1 reads LGHNT; CDR2 reads FRNRAP. The V end was cut by 0 bases, the J end by 1 base, with 19 bases between. CDR3 DNA: TGTGCTAGTGGTTTGGTCTTAGGCGGGACACCTAAATCTGGAAACACCATATATTTT. Amino acids: CASGLVLGGTPKSGNTIYF. The variable domain in full, with the rest retrieved from reference TRBV12-5 and TRBJ1-3, is DARVTQTPRHKVTEMGQEVTMRCQPILGHNTVFWYRQTMMQGLELLAYFRNRAPLDDSGMPKDRFSAEMPDATLATLKIQPSEPRDSAVYFCASGLVLGGTPKSGNTIYFGEGSWLTVV.

The chain employs TRBV9 and TRBJ2-2; D possibly corresponds to TRBD1 (5 bases). Germline V gene lookup returns CDR1 SGDLS and CDR2 YYNGEE. Trimming took 6 bases from V and 7 from J, leaving 13 bases between them. The CDR3 has 13 residues. CDR3 coding DNA: TGTGCCAGCACCGGCAAGGGGTACGGGGAGCTGTTTTTT. Protein: CASTGKGYGELFF. Full variable domain (outside the CDR3, taken from reference TRBV9 and TRBJ2-2): DSGVTQTPKHLITATGQRVTLRCSPRSGDLSVYWYQQSLDQGLQFLIQYYNGEERAKGNILERFSAQQFPDLHSELNLSSLELGDSALYFCASTGKGYGELFFGEGSRLTVL.

The rearrangement uses TRBV9 and TRBJ1-2; tentatively, D is TRBD1 (5 bases). This CDR3 region has 16 residues. Germline V gene sequence: CDR1 SGDLS, CDR2 YYNGEE. V lost 3 bases and J 0 bases, leaving 15 bases between the germline ends. CDR3 coding DNA: TGTGCCAGCAGCGCCAAACCGGGACTCGCTAACTATGGCTACACCTTC. Its translation: CASSAKPGLANYGYTF.

This chain uses TRBV6-6 with TRBJ2-7; 10 bases are shared with TRBD2. Germline V CDR1 and CDR2: MNHNY, SVGAGI (reference sequence). CDR3 length equals 14 residues. The J segment lost 0 bases and the V segment lost 6 bases, leaving 2 bases of the junction unmatched. CDR3 sequence: CASRERGGSYEQYF. CDR3 DNA sequence: TGTGCCAGCAGAGAGCGGGGGGGCTCCTACGAGCAGTACTTC.

To note about this clone: One junction end does not reproduce the germline sequence, and a read error may be involved. The chain's CDR3 is CVSSRPTGDRVGTEAFF. The CDR3 DNA reads as TGCGTCAGCTCTAGGCCAACGGGAGACAGGGTTGGAACTGAAGCTTTCTTT. The chain links TRBV5-1 to TRBJ1-1, with 7 bases identical to TRBD1. CDR3 length: 17 amino acids. CDR1 is SGHRS, CDR2 YFSETQ, per germline.

The V gene is TRBV30, the J gene TRBJ1-1; D is uncertain. Trimming removed 3 bases at V and 4 bases at J, with 12 bases between. Germline V lookup: CDR1 GTSNPN, CDR2 SVGIG (reference sequence). This CDR3 has 13 amino acids. The CDR3 region is CAWREGSFTEAFF. The CDR3 nucleotides are TGTGCCTGGAGAGAAGGGTCTTTCACTGAAGCTTTCTTT.

This rearrangement joins TRBV12-5 to TRBJ2-7; TRBD1 matches at 11 bases. CDR3 length equals 16 residues. V lost 4 bases, J lost 7 bases, and 12 bases stayed unmatched. Germline V lookup: CDR1 LGHNT, CDR2 FRNRAP. Written as DNA, the CDR3 is TGTGCTAGTGGTTCCTCTCCGGGACAGGGGGGCCGGGAGCAGTACTTC. Protein: CASGSSPGQGGREQYF.

The V call is TRBV5-1, the J call TRBJ2-7, with TRBD2 identical over 7 bases. With 4 bases clipped from V and 9 bases from J, the junction kept 22 bases outside the gene matches. Looked up from germline, CDR1 is SGHRS and CDR2 is YFSETQ. This CDR3 contains 17 residues. CDR3 in DNA: TGCGCCAGCAGCCCGGAATCTACCCAGCGGGGCTCTACGAGGCAGTACTTC. This encodes CASSPESTQRGSTRQYF.

The V call is TRBV4-1, the J call TRBJ2-3; either TRBD1 or TRBD2 may fit D (6 bases each). CDR1 is MGHRA, CDR2 YSYEKL, per germline. The CDR3 loop spans 16 amino acids. Between the trimmed V and J ends, which lost 1 base and 1 base, there was a span of 12 bases. Here the CDR3 DNA reads TGCGCCAGCAGCCAAGTGGGGGGCGATGGCACAGATACGCAGTATTTT. Encoded protein: CASSQVGGDGTDTQYF.